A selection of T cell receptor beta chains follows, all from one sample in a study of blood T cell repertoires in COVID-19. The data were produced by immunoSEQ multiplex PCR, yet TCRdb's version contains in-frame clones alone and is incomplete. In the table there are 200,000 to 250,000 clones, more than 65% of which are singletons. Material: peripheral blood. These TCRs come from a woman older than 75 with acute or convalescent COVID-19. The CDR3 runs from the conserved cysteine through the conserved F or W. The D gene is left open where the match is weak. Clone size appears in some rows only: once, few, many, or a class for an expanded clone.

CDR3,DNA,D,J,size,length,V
CASSPGLAGGTDTQYF,TGCGCCAGCAGCCCAGGACTAGCGGGGGGCACAGATACGCAGTATTTT,TRBD2,TRBJ2-3,NA,16,TRBV5-1
CASSEMATGAFF,TGTGCCAGCAGTGAAATGGCCACGGGAGCTTTCTTT,NA,TRBJ1-1,NA,12,TRBV2
CAISSPGFSDGYTF,TGTGCCATCAGTTCTCCAGGGTTTTCGGATGGCTACACCTTC,NA,TRBJ1-2,NA,14,TRBV10-3
CASSQESGVSLTDTQYF,TGCGCCAGCAGCCAAGAGTCAGGGGTTAGTTTGACAGATACGCAGTATTTT,NA,TRBJ2-3,once,17,TRBV4-1
CASSSTGGDQPQHF,TGTGCCAGCAGCTCCACAGGGGGCGACCAGCCCCAGCATTTT,TRBD1,TRBJ1-5,few,14,TRBV7-2
CASSYSTGVDTIYF,TGTGCCAGCAGTTACTCGACAGGGGTAGACACCATATATTTT,TRBD1,TRBJ1-3,NA,14,TRBV6-5
CASSYSRDSNQHF,TGTGCCAGCAGTTACTCTAGGGACAGCAACCAGCATTTT,TRBD1,TRBJ1-5,NA,13,TRBV6-5
CASSVSRSRYGYTF,TGTGCCAGCAGCGTCTCTAGGAGCCGCTATGGCTACACCTTC,NA,TRBJ1-2,NA,14,TRBV5-6
CASSLPTHYEQYF,TGTGCCAGCAGCTTACCTACGCACTACGAGCAGTACTTC,NA,TRBJ2-7,NA,13,TRBV7-2
CASSAVGSPNSPLHF,TGTGCCAGCAGCGCGGTGGGGAGCCCAAATTCACCCCTCCACTTT,NA,TRBJ1-6,NA,15,TRBV9
CASSPGLSSYEQYF,TGTGCCAGCAGCCCAGGGTTGAGCTCCTACGAGCAGTACTTC,NA,TRBJ2-7,NA,14,TRBV11-3
CASSFEQGSRYGYTF,TGCGCCAGCAGCTTTGAACAGGGTTCCCGCTATGGCTACACCTTC,NA,TRBJ1-2,NA,15,TRBV5-1
CASSLPYTEAFF,TGTGCCAGCAGTTTACCTTACACTGAAGCTTTCTTT,NA,TRBJ1-1,NA,12,TRBV28
CASSPTGDVYGYTF,TGTGCCAGCAGCCCTACAGGGGATGTCTATGGCTACACCTTC,TRBD1,TRBJ1-2,NA,14,TRBV5-6
CASSRDINEQFF,TGTGCCAGCAGTCGGGACATTAATGAGCAGTTCTTC,NA,TRBJ2-1,NA,12,TRBV7-2
CASSVDVQTTSPLHF,TGTGCCAGCAGCGTAGATGTACAGACAACTTCACCCCTCCACTTT,NA,TRBJ1-6,NA,15,TRBV9
CASSSSSGLGNSPLHF,TGCGCCAGCAGCTCGAGCTCGGGACTGGGGAATTCACCCCTCCACTTT,NA,TRBJ1-6,few,16,TRBV5-1
CSAPLAGQANYGYTF,TGCAGCGCCCCGCTAGCCGGACAGGCGAACTATGGCTACACCTTC,TRBD1,TRBJ1-2,NA,15,TRBV29-1
CASSLADRALGEQYF,TGTGCCAGCAGCTTGGCCGACAGGGCCCTCGGCGAGCAGTACTTC,TRBD1,TRBJ2-7,NA,15,TRBV5-6
CASSGQSNRGQYF,TGTGCCAGCAGTGGACAGTCCAATCGCGGGCAGTACTTC,NA,TRBJ2-7,few,13,TRBV2
CASSPDSDQPQHF,TGTGCCAGCAGCCCCGACAGTGATCAGCCCCAGCATTTT,NA,TRBJ1-5,NA,13,TRBV11-2
CASSALGGDIQYF,TGTGCCAGCAGCGCCTTGGGGGGAGACATTCAGTACTTC,NA,TRBJ2-4,NA,13,TRBV11-3
CSASWGGATDTQYF,TGCAGTGCTAGTTGGGGGGGGGCCACAGATACGCAGTATTTT,NA,TRBJ2-3,NA,14,TRBV20-1
CASSSTGGYQETQYF,TGCGCCAGCAGCAGCACGGGGGGCTACCAAGAGACCCAGTACTTC,NA,TRBJ2-5,once,15,TRBV5-1
CASSGDRDGYGYTF,TGTGCCAGCTCAGGGGACAGGGATGGCTATGGCTACACCTTC,TRBD1,TRBJ1-2,NA,14,TRBV18
CASSLGGKRGAFF,TGTGCCAGCAGCTTGGGGGGAAAAAGGGGAGCTTTCTTT,NA,TRBJ1-1,NA,13,TRBV5-4
CASSDTSTDTQYF,TGCGCCAGCAGCGACACCAGCACAGATACGCAGTATTTT,NA,TRBJ2-3,NA,13,TRBV5-1
CASSQEVAGGNTGELFF,TGTGCCAGCAGCCAAGAAGTAGCGGGGGGGAACACCGGGGAGCTGTTTTTT,TRBD2,TRBJ2-2,NA,17,TRBV4-2
CASSSANTIGGTGTEAFF,TGTGCCAGCAGCTCTGCAAACACCATCGGGGGGACGGGTACTGAAGCTTTCTTT,NA,TRBJ1-1,few,18,TRBV7-9
CASSQRAGTGGEPQHF,TGTGCCAGCTCACAAAGGGCAGGGACCGGAGGGGAGCCCCAGCATTTT,NA,TRBJ1-5,NA,16,TRBV18
CASSIGRSTEAFF,TGTGCCAGTAGTATTGGCAGGTCCACTGAAGCTTTCTTT,NA,TRBJ1-1,NA,13,TRBV19
CASSPRGTGNSYGYTF,TGTGCCAGCTCACCCCGCGGGACAGGGAATAGCTATGGCTACACCTTC,TRBD1,TRBJ1-2,NA,16,TRBV18
CASWGGGRGEKLFF,TGTGCCAGTTGGGGAGGGGGTCGAGGCGAAAAACTGTTTTTT,NA,TRBJ1-4,once,14,TRBV19
CAISESRQGASPLHF,TGTGCCATCAGTGAGTCGAGACAGGGGGCTTCACCCCTCCACTTT,TRBD1,TRBJ1-6,NA,15,TRBV10-3
CSARDRGESAEAFF,TGCAGCGCGCGGGACAGGGGGGAGAGTGCTGAAGCTTTCTTT,TRBD1,TRBJ1-1,NA,14,TRBV29-1
CASTPGTGEETQYF,TGTGCCAGCACCCCGGGGACAGGGGAAGAGACCCAGTACTTC,TRBD1,TRBJ2-5,NA,14,TRBV18
CASSIVGEQPQHF,TGTGCCAGTAGTATAGTCGGGGAGCAGCCCCAGCATTTT,NA,TRBJ1-5,NA,13,TRBV19
CRAELQGQETQYF,TGCAGAGCCGAGTTACAGGGCCAAGAGACCCAGTACTTC,NA,TRBJ2-5,NA,13,TRBV29-1
CASTAHRVTSNQPQHF,TGTGCCAGTACCGCCCACAGGGTTACCAGCAATCAGCCCCAGCATTTT,NA,TRBJ1-5,NA,16,TRBV19
CASSLRADNSPLHF,TGTGCCAGCAGCTTAAGAGCGGACAATTCACCCCTCCACTTT,NA,TRBJ1-6,NA,14,TRBV7-3
CASTPGQGALNYGYTF,TGTGCCAGCACCCCAGGGCAGGGGGCGCTTAACTATGGCTACACCTTC,TRBD1,TRBJ1-2,NA,16,TRBV28
CASSLTGGGREAFF,TGTGCCAGCAGCCTGACAGGGGGTGGGAGAGAAGCTTTCTTT,TRBD1,TRBJ1-1,NA,14,TRBV3-1/TRBV3-2
CASSARHHSGANVLTF,TGTGCCAGCAGCGCCAGACATCACTCTGGGGCCAACGTCCTGACTTTC,NA,TRBJ2-6,NA,16,TRBV7-2
CASTPLFEQYF,TGTGCCAGCACCCCCCTTTTCGAGCAGTACTTC,NA,TRBJ2-7,NA,11,TRBV2
CASSPWDRRYQPQHF,TGTGCCAGCAGTCCTTGGGACAGACGATATCAGCCCCAGCATTTT,TRBD1,TRBJ1-5,NA,15,TRBV28
CSVVGRGSNTEAFF,TGCAGCGTTGTTGGTAGGGGCTCGAACACTGAAGCTTTCTTT,NA,TRBJ1-1,NA,14,TRBV29-1
CASRGSGGAVVGSPLHF,TGTGCCAGCCGGGGTTCGGGGGGAGCAGTCGTAGGTTCACCCCTCCACTTT,NA,TRBJ1-6,few,17,TRBV28
CASSSGTGGAGELFF,TGTGCCAGCAGCTCCGGGACAGGGGGGGCCGGGGAGCTGTTTTTT,TRBD1,TRBJ2-2,few,15,TRBV2